A single sample gave rise to the 20 T cell receptor beta chains below, sequenced in a study of blood T cell repertoires in COVID-19. Assay used: immunoSEQ multiplex PCR; TCRdb lists only in-frame clones, some missing. The table has tens of thousands of clones, approximately 80% seen once. Specimen: peripheral blood. The receptors shown here come from a man between 60 and 75 years old with acute or convalescent COVID-19.

The chain joins TRBV5-4 to TRBJ1-2; the D gene is possibly TRBD1 (5 bases). Germline-derived CDR1 and CDR2 are SGHNT and YYREEE (reference sequence). Deletions cut 6 bases from V and 7 bases from J, with 19 bases between. This CDR3 has 14 residues. DNA of the CDR3: TGTGCCAGCACCCTGGGCCCGACAGATATTGGCTACACCTTC. Translated, it gives CASTLGPTDIGYTF.

CDR3 nucleotides: TGTGCCAGCAGTCTCCGCCTGCGTATCTCTGGAAACACCATATATTTT. This sequence encodes CASSLRLRISGNTIYF. The rearrangement links TRBV28 to TRBJ1-3; D is ambiguous. The CDR3 runs to 16 residues. Trimming removed 5 bases at V and 0 bases at J, with 14 bases between. Looked up from germline, CDR1 is MDHEN and CDR2 is SYDVKM.

V and J are TRBV30 and TRBJ1-1; possible D gene TRBD1, 5 bases. Germline CDR1 GTSNPN, CDR2 SVGIG (reference sequence). This CDR3 has 16 amino acids. V dropped 0 bases and J dropped 1 base, with 15 bases sitting between them. The CDR3 DNA is TGTGCCTGGAGTGTACAGTGGGGGGGAAAGAACACTGAAGCTTTCTTT. This sequence encodes CAWSVQWGGKNTEAFF.

CDR3 DNA: TGTGCCAGCAGCTCCGGGACTAGCGGTTACAATGAGCAGTTCTTC. This encodes CASSSGTSGYNEQFF. This chain connects TRBV5-4 to TRBJ2-1; TRBD2 aligns across 11 bases. The CDR3 is 15 residues long. Germline lookup yields CDR1 SGHNT and CDR2 YYREEE (reference sequence). V lost 3 bases and J lost 4; bases outside the gene matches: 3.

The chain combines TRBV9 with TRBJ2-7, with 9 positions matching TRBD1. CDR1 is SGDLS and CDR2 is YYNGEE in the germline V gene. Trimming took 0 bases from V and 5 from J; bases not matched to a gene: 9. This CDR3 comprises 16 residues. CDR3 sequence: CASSVALTGQGDEQYF. The CDR3 DNA reads as TGTGCCAGCAGCGTAGCCCTGACGGGACAGGGTGACGAGCAGTACTTC.

The chain links TRBV29-1 to TRBJ1-1; no definite D call. V lost 6 bases to trimming and J lost 7 bases, with 18 bases between them. The CDR3 runs 13 residues. In germline, CDR1 is SQVTM, CDR2 ANQGSEA. The CDR3 loop reads CSVVRALSGEAFF. CDR3 in DNA: TGCAGCGTAGTCCGGGCCCTTAGCGGTGAAGCTTTCTTT.

This clone was seen more than once but under ten times. V and J are TRBV4-1 and TRBJ2-3; 7 nucleotides line up with TRBD2. CDR1 is MGHRA, CDR2 YSYEKL, per germline. The CDR3 contains 17 residues. V dropped 6 bases and J dropped 1; count of bases not matched to a gene: 13. As DNA, the CDR3 is TGCGCCAGCAGTACCACTGGGCGGGGGAAGGGCACAGATACGCAGTATTTT. Amino acid sequence: CASSTTGRGKGTDTQYF.

The chain joins TRBV7-9 to TRBJ2-2; 8 bases align to TRBD1. This CDR3 is built from 14 residues. Trimming cost V 8 bases and J 5 bases; bases outside gene matches: 7. The germline V gene has CDR1 SEHNR and CDR2 FQNEAQ (reference sequence). CDR3 sequence reads: CASYETGATGELFF. The CDR3 DNA follows: TGTGCCAGCTACGAGACAGGGGCAACCGGGGAGCTGTTTTTT.

V and J are TRBV6-5 and TRBJ1-2; D remains ambiguous. This CDR3 comprises 14 residues. The V end lost 6 bases, the J end lost 10 bases, and 21 bases lay between the germline ends. CDR1 is MNHEY and CDR2 is SVGAGI in the germline V gene. The CDR3 reads CASSGSDYHHDYTF. The CDR3 DNA reads as TGTGCCAGCAGCGGATCGGACTATCATCATGACTACACCTTC.

The genes are TRBV7-3 and TRBJ2-7; D is unclear. Germline CDR1 reads SGHTA; CDR2 reads FQGTGA. The CDR3 sequence is 15 residues long. V was trimmed by 1 base and J by 0 bases, leaving 10 bases between them. The CDR3 sequence: CASSLSGGSSYEQYF. Written as DNA, the CDR3 is TGTGCCAGCAGCTTAAGCGGCGGATCCTCCTACGAGCAGTACTTC.

The gene calls are TRBV2 and TRBJ1-5; D remains unclear. Trimming cost V 6 bases and J 5 bases, with 11 bases left between them. The germline gives CDR1 SNHLY, CDR2 FYNNEI. The CDR3 is 13 amino acids. CDR3 nucleotides: TGTGCCAGCAGGTGGCAGGTAGATCAGCCCCAGCATTTT. Its protein is CASRWQVDQPQHF.

This clone was found once. The V call is TRBV2, the J call TRBJ1-5, with 7 bases identical to TRBD1. This CDR3 comprises 15 residues. Trimming cost V 3 bases and J 1 base; bases outside gene matches: 3. CDR1 SNHLY and CDR2 FYNNEI come from the germline V gene. This CDR3 is CASSERGLSNQPQHF. In nucleotides, the CDR3 is TGTGCCAGCAGTGAGAGGGGGCTGAGCAATCAGCCCCAGCATTTT.

The chain uses TRBV20-1 and TRBJ1-1; D ambiguous. Germline V CDR1 and CDR2: DFQATT, SNEGSKA (reference sequence). Trimming cost V 6 bases and J 2 bases, with 7 bases left between them. This CDR3 has 11 residues. CDR3: CSAFLNTEAFF. The CDR3 DNA is TGCAGTGCATTCCTAAACACTGAAGCTTTCTTT.

This sequence joins TRBV7-9 and TRBJ2-1; 8 nucleotides match TRBD1. The germline CDR1 and CDR2 sequences are SEHNR and FQNEAQ (reference sequence). CDR3 size: 15 residues. With V trimmed by 8 bases and J by 4 bases, 10 bases remained unmatched. The CDR3: CASRPAGTGYNEQFF. Here the CDR3 DNA reads TGTGCCAGCCGCCCCGCCGGGACAGGATACAATGAGCAGTTCTTC.

CDR3 sequence (DNA): TGTGCCAGCAGTTCGGGGGGCTTTAACTATGGCTACACCTTC. Translation gives CASSSGGFNYGYTF. This chain joins TRBV6-5 and TRBJ1-2, with D possibly matching TRBD1 (6 bases). Germline V gene lookup returns CDR1 MNHEY and CDR2 SVGAGI. Trimming pared 4 bases from V and 1 base from J, leaving 10 bases between. This CDR3 region has 14 residues.

The chain links TRBV30 to TRBJ1-2; maybe TRBD1 (5 bases). Trimming removed 1 base at V and 2 bases at J, with 8 bases between. The CDR3 is 13 amino acids. Germline V gene lookup returns CDR1 GTSNPN and CDR2 SVGIG (reference sequence). The CDR3 reads CAWSDRQNYGYTF. CDR3 DNA: TGTGCCTGGAGTGACAGGCAGAACTATGGCTACACCTTC.

This clone was detected only once. V and J are TRBV5-6 and TRBJ1-2; D gene ambiguous. V lost 0 bases to trimming and J lost 7 bases, with 7 bases between them. Germline values: CDR1 SGHDT, CDR2 YYEEEE. This CDR3 is 12 amino acids long. The CDR3 nucleotides read TGTGCCAGCAGCTTGGATGGGAGTGGCTACACCTTC. It codes for CASSLDGSGYTF.

The gene calls are TRBV5-6 and TRBJ2-1, with D tentatively TRBD2 (5 bases). This CDR3 comprises 14 residues. CDR1 is SGHDT and CDR2 is YYEEEE in the germline V gene. V gave up 2 bases and J gave up 0 bases, with 6 bases separating them. The CDR3 region has the DNA TGTGCCAGCAGCTTTGGGAGCTCCTACAATGAGCAGTTCTTC. This translates into CASSFGSSYNEQFF. The full variable domain, rest sourced from reference TRBV5-6 and TRBJ2-1, is DAGVTQSPTHLIKTRGQQVTLRCSPKSGHDTVSWYQQALGQGPQFIFQYYEEEERQRGNFPDRFSGHQFPNYSSELNVNALLLGDSALYLCASSFGSSYNEQFFGPGTRLTVL.

DNA of the CDR3: TGTGCCAGCTCACCATTGACAGGGAACACTGAAGCTTTCTTT. Translating gives CASSPLTGNTEAFF. V gene TRBV18 combines with J gene TRBJ1-1, with D maybe TRBD1 (6 bases). V lost 2 bases and J 1 base, leaving 8 bases between the germline ends. There are 14 residues in the CDR3. Germline V CDR1 and CDR2: KGHSH, LQKENI.

The chain links TRBV5-1 to TRBJ2-1; possible D gene TRBD1, 5 bases. Germline lookup yields CDR1 SGHRS and CDR2 YFSETQ. V lost 0 bases, J lost 2 bases, and 9 bases lay in between. This CDR3 spans 15 amino acids. The CDR3 spells CASSLVGDPYNEQFF. CDR3 coding DNA: TGCGCCAGCAGCTTGGTAGGGGATCCCTACAATGAGCAGTTCTTC.